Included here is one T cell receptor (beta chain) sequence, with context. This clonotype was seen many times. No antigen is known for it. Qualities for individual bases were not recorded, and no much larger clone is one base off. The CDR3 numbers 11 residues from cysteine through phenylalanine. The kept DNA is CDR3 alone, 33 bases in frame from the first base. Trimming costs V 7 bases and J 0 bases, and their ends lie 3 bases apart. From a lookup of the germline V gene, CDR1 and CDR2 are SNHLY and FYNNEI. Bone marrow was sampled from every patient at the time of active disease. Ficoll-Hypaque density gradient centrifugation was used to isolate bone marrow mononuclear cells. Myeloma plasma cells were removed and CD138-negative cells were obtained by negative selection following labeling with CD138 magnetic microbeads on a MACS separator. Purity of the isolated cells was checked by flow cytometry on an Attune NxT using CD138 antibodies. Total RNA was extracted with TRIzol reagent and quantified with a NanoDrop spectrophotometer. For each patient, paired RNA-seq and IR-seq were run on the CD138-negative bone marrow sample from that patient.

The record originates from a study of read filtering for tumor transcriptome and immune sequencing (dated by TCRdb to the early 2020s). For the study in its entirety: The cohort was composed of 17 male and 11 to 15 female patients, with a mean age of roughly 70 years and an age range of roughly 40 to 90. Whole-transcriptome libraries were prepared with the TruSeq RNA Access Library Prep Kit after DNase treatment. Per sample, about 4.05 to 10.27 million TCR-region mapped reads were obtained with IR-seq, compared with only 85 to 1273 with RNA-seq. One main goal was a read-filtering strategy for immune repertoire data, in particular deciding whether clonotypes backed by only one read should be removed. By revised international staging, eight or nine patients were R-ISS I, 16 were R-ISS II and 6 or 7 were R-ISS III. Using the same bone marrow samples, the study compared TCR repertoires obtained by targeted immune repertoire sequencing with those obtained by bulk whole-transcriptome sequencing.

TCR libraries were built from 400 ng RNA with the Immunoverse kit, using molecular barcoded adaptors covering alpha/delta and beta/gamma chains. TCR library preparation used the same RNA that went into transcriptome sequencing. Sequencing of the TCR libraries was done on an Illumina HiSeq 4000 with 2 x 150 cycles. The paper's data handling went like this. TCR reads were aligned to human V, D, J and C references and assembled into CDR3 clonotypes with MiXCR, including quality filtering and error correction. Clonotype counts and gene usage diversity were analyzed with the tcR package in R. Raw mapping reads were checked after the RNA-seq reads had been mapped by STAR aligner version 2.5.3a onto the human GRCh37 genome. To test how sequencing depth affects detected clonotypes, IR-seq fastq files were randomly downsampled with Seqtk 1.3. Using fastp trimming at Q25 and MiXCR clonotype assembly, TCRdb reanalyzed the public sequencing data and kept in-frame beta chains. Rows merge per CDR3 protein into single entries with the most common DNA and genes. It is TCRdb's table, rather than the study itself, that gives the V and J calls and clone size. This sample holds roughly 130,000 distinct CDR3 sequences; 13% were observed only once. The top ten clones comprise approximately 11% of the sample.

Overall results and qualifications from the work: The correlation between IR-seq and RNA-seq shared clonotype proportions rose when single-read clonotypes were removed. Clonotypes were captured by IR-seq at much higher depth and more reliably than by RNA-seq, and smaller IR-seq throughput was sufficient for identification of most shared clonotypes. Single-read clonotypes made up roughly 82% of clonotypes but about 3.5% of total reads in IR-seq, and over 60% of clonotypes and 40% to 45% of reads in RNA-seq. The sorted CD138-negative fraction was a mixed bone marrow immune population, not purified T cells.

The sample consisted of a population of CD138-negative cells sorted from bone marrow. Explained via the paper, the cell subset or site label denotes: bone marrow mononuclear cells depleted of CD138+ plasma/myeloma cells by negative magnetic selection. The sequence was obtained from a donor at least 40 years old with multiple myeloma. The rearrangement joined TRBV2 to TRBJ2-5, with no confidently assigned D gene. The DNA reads TGTGCCAGCATGTACCAAGAGACCCAGTACTTC. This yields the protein CASMYQETQYF. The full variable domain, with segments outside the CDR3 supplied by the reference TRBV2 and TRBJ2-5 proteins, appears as EPEVTQTPSHQVTQMGQEVILRCVPISNHLYFYWYRQILGQKVEFLVSFYNNEISEKSEIFDDQFSVERPDGSNFTLKIRSTKLEDSAMYFCASMYQETQYFGPGTRLLVL.